The 3 T cell receptor beta chains listed next were all sequenced from one sample in a study of vaccination effects on CD4 cells after COVID-19 (dated by TCRdb to between 2021 and 2024). Antigens for these TCRs are unknown. The ViraFEST assay stimulated PBMC with viral peptide pools and then used TCR sequencing to identify antigen-specific CD4+ T cell clonotypes by expansion. After less than 13 days of culture, CD4+ T cells were isolated with the EasySep CD4+ T cell isolation kit. Libraries came from the immunoSEQ multiplex PCR assay. TCRdb's version of the immuneACCESS table is confined to in-frame rearrangements and falls short of the full clone set. An unresolved V gene accounts for under half of the shortfall where checked; the remainder is of unknown origin. The sample table shows tens of thousands of clones, and around four fifths are seen once. About 1.7% of the sample goes to the ten largest clones.

Sequenced here: CD4+ T cells from PBMCs cultured with HCoV-229E spike peptides, sampled before COVID-19 vaccination. Interpreted using the paper, the cell subset or site label stands for: HCoV-229E spike overlapping peptide pool stimulation. These receptors were collected from a human donor who received a COVID-19 vaccine.

The chain combines TRBV18 with TRBJ2-3; possibly TRBD1 for D (6 bases). Germline lookup yields CDR1 KGHSH and CDR2 LQKENI. The CDR3 contains 14 residues. V lost 10 bases and J lost 3, with 17 bases in between. In nucleotides, the CDR3 is TGTGCCACCCAACAGGGACGAAGTACAGATACGCAGTATTTT. This encodes CATQQGRSTDTQYF.

This clone was found once. The chain couples TRBV12-5 to TRBJ1-4; TRBD1 aligns across 8 bases. Germline V gene sequence: CDR1 LGHNT, CDR2 FRNRAP. This CDR3 spans 14 amino acids. Losses at the gene ends were 6 bases for V and 5 bases for J; bases not matched to a gene: 5. CDR3 residues: CASGSGQVNEKLFF. CDR3 coding DNA: TGTGCTAGTGGCTCGGGACAGGTAAATGAAAAACTGTTTTTT.

The chain uses TRBV4-2 and TRBJ2-1; D uncertain. The CDR3 consists of 13 residues. V lost 1 base to trimming and J lost 7 bases, with 8 bases between them. CDR1 LGHNA and CDR2 YNFKEQ come from the germline V gene. This chain's CDR3 is CASSQGLTNEQFF. The CDR3 DNA is TGTGCCAGCAGCCAAGGACTGACGAATGAGCAGTTCTTC.